The present T cell receptor (beta chain) was sequenced within a study of blood T cell repertoires in COVID-19. Trimming stripped 4 bases from V and 1 base from J, with 5 bases between. Germline V gives CDR1 MDHEN, CDR2 SYDVKM. The length of the CDR3 is 12 residues. Original analysis: How many nucleated cells were present was estimated from reference gene primer amplification. TCRdb's copy holds only in-frame clones and misses some; the assay was immunoSEQ multiplex PCR. The V and J calls and clone size come from that table; D and trimming were worked out from the DNA. The repertoire consists of some 35,000 clones, with about 90% occurring once and the leading ten covering more than 13%.

The origin of this receptor is a man aged 55 to 69 with active COVID-19. This chain links TRBV28 with TRBJ2-7; the D is unclear. Material for sequencing was peripheral blood. CDR3 nucleotide sequence: TGTGCCAGCAGTTCCTCTTCCTACGAGCAGTACTTC. It codes for CASSSSSYEQYF.